This entry describes one TCR beta chain. In the original workflow: Reference gene primer amplification gave nucleated cell count estimates. Libraries were prepared by immunoSEQ multiplex PCR; TCRdb keeps only in-frame clonotypes and omits some of them. V and J calls plus clone size are reproduced from that table; the DNA served to infer D and trimming. The sample has around 340,000 clones, 70% to 90% seen once; the top ten hold less than 9%. V lost 5 bases, J lost 0 bases, and 6 bases stayed unmatched. The CDR3 loop spans 16 amino acids. Per germline, CDR1 MNHNY and CDR2 SVGAGI (reference sequence). This sample was taken from a study of blood T cell repertoires in COVID-19.

This chain connects TRBV6-6 to TRBJ2-2; 7 positions match TRBD2. This receptor was taken from a woman aged 60-70 years with COVID-19, enrolled during active disease. The sample comprised peripheral blood. CDR3 DNA: TGTGCCAGCAGTACGACTAGCCGTACGAACACCGGGGAGCTGTTTTTT. It specifies CASSTTSRTNTGELFF.